This TCR beta chain emerged from a study of CD8 T cells in ankylosing spondylitis. The CDR3 covers 13 residues. Germline lookup yields CDR1 SQVTM and CDR2 ANQGSEA. Trimming pared 4 bases from V and 3 bases from J, leaving 9 bases between. Points from the study as a whole: Seemingly distinctive of ankylosing spondylitis blood was a TCR beta motif formed by eight highly homologous variants. The authors found the disease-linked clones to be CD8+ and relatively rare in peripheral blood. Within matched ankylosing spondylitis synovial fluid, disease-linked clones were reportedly significantly enriched.

Concerning this clonotype: Its target is not known.

It was by quantitative 5'-RACE with molecular barcodes that TCR beta libraries were made. TCRdb independently ran MiXCR on the 5' RACE reads; one entry per CDR3 protein. This sample has a few hundred thousand distinct CDR3 sequences, with roughly 8% found just once. The chain carries TRBV29-1 and TRBJ1-4; D call uncertain. This clonotype was sampled from a male donor with ankylosing spondylitis. The source material was blood, either unsorted or a sorted T cell fraction (not recorded which). Written as DNA, the CDR3 is TGCAGCGTTGTAACCAAGGCTAATGAAAAACTGTTTTTT. Its translation is CSVVTKANEKLFF.